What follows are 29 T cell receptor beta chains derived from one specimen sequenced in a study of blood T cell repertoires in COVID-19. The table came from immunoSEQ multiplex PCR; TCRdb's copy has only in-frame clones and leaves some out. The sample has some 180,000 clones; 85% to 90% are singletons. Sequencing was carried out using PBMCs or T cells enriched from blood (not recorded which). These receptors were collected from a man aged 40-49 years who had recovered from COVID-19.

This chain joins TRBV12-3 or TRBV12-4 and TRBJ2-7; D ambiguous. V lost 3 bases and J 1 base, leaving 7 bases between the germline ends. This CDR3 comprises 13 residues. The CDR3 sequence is CASSFGESYEQYF. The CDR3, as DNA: TGTGCCAGCAGTTTCGGAGAATCCTACGAGCAGTACTTC.

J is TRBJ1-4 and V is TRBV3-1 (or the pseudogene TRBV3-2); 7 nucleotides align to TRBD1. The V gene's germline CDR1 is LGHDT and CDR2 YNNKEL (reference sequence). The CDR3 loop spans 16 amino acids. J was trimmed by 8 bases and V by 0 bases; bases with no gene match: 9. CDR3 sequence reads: CASSQDVITGVEKLFF. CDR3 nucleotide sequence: TGTGCCAGCAGCCAAGATGTGATTACAGGGGTGGAAAAACTGTTTTTT.

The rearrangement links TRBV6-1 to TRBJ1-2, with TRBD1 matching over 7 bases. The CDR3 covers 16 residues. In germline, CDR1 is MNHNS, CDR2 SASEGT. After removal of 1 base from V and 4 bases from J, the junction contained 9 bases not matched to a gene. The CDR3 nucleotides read TGTGCCAGCAGTGAAGTCGCAGGGGGGATATCCTATGGCTACACCTTC. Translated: CASSEVAGGISYGYTF.

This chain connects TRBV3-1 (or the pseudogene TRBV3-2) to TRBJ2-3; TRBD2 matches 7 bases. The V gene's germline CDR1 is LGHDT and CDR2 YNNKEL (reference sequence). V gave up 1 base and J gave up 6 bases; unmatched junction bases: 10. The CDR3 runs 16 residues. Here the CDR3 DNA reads TGTGCCAGCAGCCAAGCGGTCCAGCGGGGAATGGATACGCAGTATTTT. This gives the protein CASSQAVQRGMDTQYF.

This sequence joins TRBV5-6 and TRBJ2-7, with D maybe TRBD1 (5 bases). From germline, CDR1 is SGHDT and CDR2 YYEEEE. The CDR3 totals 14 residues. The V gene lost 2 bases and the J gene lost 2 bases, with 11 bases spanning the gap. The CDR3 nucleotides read TGTGCCAGCAGCTTAGGTCAGGGTCCCTACGAGCAGTACTTC. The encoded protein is CASSLGQGPYEQYF. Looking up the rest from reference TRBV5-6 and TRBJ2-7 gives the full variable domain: DAGVTQSPTHLIKTRGQQVTLRCSPKSGHDTVSWYQQALGQGPQFIFQYYEEEERQRGNFPDRFSGHQFPNYSSELNVNALLLGDSALYLCASSLGQGPYEQYFGPGTRLTVT.

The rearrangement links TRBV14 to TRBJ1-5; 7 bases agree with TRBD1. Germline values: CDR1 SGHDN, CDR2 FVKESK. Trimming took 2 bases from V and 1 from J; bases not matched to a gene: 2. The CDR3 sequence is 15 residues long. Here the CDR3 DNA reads TGTGCCAGCAGCCAACCGGGACAGAGCAATCAGCCCCAGCATTTT. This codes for CASSQPGQSNQPQHF.

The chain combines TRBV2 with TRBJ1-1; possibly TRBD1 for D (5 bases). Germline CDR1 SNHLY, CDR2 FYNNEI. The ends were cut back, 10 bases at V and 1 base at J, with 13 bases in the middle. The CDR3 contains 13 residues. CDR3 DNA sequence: TGTGCCACCCAGGACACGAGGAACACTGAAGCTTTCTTT. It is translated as CATQDTRNTEAFF.

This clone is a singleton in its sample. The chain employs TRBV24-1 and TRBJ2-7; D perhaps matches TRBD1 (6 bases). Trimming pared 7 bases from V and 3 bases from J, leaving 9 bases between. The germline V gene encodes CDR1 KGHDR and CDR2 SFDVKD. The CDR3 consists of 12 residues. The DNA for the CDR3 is TGTGCCACCAGCCAGGGGAACTACGAGCAGTACTTC. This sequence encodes CATSQGNYEQYF.

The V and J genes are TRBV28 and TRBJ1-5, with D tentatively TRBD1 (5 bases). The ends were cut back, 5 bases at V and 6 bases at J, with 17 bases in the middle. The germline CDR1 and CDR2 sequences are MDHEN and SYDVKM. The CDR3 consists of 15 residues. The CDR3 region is CASSGAGRTAQPQHF. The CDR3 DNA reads TGTGCCAGCAGTGGGGCGGGACGAACCGCTCAGCCCCAGCATTTT.

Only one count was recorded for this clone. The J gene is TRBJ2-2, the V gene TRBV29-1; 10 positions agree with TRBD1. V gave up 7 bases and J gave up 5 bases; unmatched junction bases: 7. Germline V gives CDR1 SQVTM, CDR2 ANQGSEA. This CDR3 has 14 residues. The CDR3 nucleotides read TGCAGCGCAAATCCGGGACAGGGGACCGGGGAGCTGTTTTTT. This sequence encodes CSANPGQGTGELFF.

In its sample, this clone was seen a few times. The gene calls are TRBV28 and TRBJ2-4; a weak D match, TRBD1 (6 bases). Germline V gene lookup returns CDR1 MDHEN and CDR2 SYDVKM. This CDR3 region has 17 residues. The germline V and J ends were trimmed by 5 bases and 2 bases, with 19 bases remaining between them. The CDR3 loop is CASSITRYRDPKNIQYF. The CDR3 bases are TGTGCCAGCAGTATCACGAGATACAGGGATCCCAAAAACATTCAGTACTTC.

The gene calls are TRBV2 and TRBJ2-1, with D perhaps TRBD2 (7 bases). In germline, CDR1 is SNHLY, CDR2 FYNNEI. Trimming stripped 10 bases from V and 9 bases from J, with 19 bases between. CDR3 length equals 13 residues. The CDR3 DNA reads TGTGCCACTCACCTAGGGGGGGTAAGTGAGCAGTTCTTC. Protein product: CATHLGGVSEQFF.

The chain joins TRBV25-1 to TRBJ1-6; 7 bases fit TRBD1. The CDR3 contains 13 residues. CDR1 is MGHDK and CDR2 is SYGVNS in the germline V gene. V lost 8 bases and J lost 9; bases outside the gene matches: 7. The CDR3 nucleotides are TGTGCCAGCCGGGACAGCTGGGGTTCACCCCTCCACTTT. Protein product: CASRDSWGSPLHF.

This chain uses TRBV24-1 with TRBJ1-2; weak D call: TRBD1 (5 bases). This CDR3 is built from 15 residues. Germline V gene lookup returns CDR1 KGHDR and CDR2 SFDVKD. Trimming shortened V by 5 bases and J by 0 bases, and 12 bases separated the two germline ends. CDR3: CATSVGQGSNYGYTF. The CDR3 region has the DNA TGTGCCACCAGTGTCGGGCAGGGATCTAACTATGGCTACACCTTC.

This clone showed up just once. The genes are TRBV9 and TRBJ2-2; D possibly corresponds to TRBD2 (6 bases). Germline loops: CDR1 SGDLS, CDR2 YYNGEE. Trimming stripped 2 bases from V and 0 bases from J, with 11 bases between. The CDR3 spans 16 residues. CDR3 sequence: CASSVWTTANTGELFF. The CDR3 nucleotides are TGTGCCAGCAGCGTGTGGACTACAGCGAACACCGGGGAGCTGTTTTTT.

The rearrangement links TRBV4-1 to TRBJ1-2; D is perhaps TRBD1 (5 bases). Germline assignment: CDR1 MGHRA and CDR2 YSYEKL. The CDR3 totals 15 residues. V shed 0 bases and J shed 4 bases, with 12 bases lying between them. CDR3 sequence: CASSQEAARVYGYTF. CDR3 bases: TGCGCCAGCAGCCAAGAAGCAGCCAGGGTCTATGGCTACACCTTC.

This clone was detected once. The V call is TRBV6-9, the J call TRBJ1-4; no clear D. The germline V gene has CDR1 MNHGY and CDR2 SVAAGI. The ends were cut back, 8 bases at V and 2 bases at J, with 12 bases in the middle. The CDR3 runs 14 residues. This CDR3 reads CASVRGGTNEKLFF. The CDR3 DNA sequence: TGTGCCAGCGTCCGAGGCGGCACTAATGAAAAACTGTTTTTT.

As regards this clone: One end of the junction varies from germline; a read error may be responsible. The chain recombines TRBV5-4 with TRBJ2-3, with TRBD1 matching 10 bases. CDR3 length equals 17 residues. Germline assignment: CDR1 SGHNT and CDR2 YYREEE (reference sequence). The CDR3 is CASNLGGWTGGTDTQYF. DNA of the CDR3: TGTGCCAGCAACTTGGGAGGTTGGACAGGGGGTACAGATACGCAGTATTTT.

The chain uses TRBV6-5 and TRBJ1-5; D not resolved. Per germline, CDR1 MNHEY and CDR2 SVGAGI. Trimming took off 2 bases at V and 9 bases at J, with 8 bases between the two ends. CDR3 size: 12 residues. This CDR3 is CASSYTRGPQHF. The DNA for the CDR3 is TGTGCCAGCAGTTACACGCGTGGGCCCCAGCATTTT.

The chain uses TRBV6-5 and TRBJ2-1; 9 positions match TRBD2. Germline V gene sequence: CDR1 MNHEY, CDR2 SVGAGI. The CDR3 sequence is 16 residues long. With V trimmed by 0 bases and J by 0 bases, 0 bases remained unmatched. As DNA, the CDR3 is TGTGCCAGCAGTTACTCTAGCGGGAGCTCCTACAATGAGCAGTTCTTC. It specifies CASSYSSGSSYNEQFF.

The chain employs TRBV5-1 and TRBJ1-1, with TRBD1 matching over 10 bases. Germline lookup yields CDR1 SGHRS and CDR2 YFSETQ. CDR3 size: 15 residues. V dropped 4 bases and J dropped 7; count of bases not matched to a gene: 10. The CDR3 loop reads CASSGRQGAQVEAFF. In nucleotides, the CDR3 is TGCGCCAGCAGCGGGAGACAGGGGGCGCAGGTTGAAGCTTTCTTT.

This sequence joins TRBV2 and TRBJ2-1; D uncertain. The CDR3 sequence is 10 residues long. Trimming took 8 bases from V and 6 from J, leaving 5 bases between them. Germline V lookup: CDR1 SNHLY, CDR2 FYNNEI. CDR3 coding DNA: TGTGCCAGCGTCGGCAATGAGCAGTTCTTC. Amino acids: CASVGNEQFF.

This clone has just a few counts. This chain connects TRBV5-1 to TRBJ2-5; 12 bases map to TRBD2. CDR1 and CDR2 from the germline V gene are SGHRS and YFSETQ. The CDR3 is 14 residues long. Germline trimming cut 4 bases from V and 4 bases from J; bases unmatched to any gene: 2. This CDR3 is CASSEGLAGETQYF. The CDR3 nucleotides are TGCGCCAGCAGCGAGGGACTAGCGGGAGAGACCCAGTACTTC. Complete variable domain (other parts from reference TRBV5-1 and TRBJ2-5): KAGVTQTPRYLIKTRGQQVTLSCSPISGHRSVSWYQQTPGQGLQFLFEYFSETQRNKGNFPGRFSGRQFSNSRSEMNVSTLELGDSALYLCASSEGLAGETQYFGPGTRLLVL.

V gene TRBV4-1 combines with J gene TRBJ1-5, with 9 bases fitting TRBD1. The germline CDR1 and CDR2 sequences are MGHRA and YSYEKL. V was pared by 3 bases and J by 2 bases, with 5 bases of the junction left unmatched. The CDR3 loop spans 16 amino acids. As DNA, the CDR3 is TGCGCCAGCAGCCAGAGACAGGGGGGTGGCAATCAGCCCCAGCATTTT. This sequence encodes CASSQRQGGGNQPQHF.

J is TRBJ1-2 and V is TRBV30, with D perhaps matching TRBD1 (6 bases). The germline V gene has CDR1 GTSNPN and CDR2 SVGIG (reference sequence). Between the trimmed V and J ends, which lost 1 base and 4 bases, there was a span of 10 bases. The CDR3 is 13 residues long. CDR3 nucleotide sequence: TGTGCCTGGAGTGGAGGGGGTACCTATGGCTACACCTTC. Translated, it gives CAWSGGGTYGYTF.

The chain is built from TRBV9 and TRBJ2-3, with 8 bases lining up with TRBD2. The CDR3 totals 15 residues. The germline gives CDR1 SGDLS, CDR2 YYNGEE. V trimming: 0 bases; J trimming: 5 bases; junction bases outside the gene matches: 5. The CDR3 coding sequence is TGTGCCAGCAGCGTAGAAGCGGGAGAGGGAGATACGCAGTATTTT. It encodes CASSVEAGEGDTQYF.

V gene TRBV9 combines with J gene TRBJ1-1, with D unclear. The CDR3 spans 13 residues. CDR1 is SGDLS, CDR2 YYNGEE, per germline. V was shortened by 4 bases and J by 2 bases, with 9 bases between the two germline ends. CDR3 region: CASSSRVNTEAFF. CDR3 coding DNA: TGTGCCAGCAGCTCAAGAGTAAACACTGAAGCTTTCTTT.

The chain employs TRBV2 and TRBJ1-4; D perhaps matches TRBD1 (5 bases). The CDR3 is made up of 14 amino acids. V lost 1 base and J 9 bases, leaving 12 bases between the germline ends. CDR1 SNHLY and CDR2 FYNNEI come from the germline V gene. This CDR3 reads CASSEEGDWKKLFF. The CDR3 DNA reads TGTGCCAGCAGTGAAGAAGGGGATTGGAAAAAACTGTTTTTT.

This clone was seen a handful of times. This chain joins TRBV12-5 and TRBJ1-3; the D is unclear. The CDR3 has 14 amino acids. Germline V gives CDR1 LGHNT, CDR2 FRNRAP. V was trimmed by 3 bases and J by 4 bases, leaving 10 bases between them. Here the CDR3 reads CASGLSVIGNTIYF. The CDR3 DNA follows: TGTGCTAGTGGTTTATCGGTGATCGGAAACACCATATATTTT. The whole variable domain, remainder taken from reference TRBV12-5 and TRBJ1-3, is DARVTQTPRHKVTEMGQEVTMRCQPILGHNTVFWYRQTMMQGLELLAYFRNRAPLDDSGMPKDRFSAEMPDATLATLKIQPSEPRDSAVYFCASGLSVIGNTIYFGEGSWLTVV.